These T cell receptor beta chains were read from a single sample in a study of T cells in Graves' hyperthyroidism and ophthalmopathy. One entry per CDR3 protein results from TCRdb running MiXCR on the multiplex PCR reads. The table has hundreds of thousands of distinct CDR3 sequences, nearly 20% seen once. Input material: blood. These TCRs come from a man aged 40-49 years with Graves' ophthalmopathy. The CDR3 runs from the conserved cysteine through the conserved F or W. The order of the fields is clone size, J gene, D gene, V gene, CDR3 DNA, CDR3 protein. A D gene is named only where the DNA matches it firmly. Size tells how often a clone was seen (once, few, many) or the class of an expanded clone, and some rows leave it out.

-	TRBJ1-2	-	TRBV13	TGTGCCAGCAGCCAGGGGATGGGGGGCTACACCTTC	CASSQGMGGYTF
-	TRBJ1-1	-	TRBV29-1	TGCAGCGTTGGGGGGGGAAGGGGGGACATTGAAGCTTTCTTT	CSVGGGRGDIEAFF
-	TRBJ2-6	-	TRBV18	TGTGCCAGCTCACCTTCCGGCGCAGGCTCTGGGGCCAACGTCCTGACTTTC	CASSPSGAGSGANVLTF
-	TRBJ2-5	TRBD1	TRBV12-3/TRBV12-4	TGTGCCAGCAGCTTTGGGGACAGACAAGAGACCCAGTACTTC	CASSFGDRQETQYF
-	TRBJ2-2	-	TRBV5-1	TGCGCCAGCAGCTTGGCCGGAATGGCTCCCACGGGGGAGCTGTTTTTT	CASSLAGMAPTGELFF
few	TRBJ1-2	-	TRBV6-5	TGTGCCAGCAGTTACTCGAAAACAACAAAAGACACCTTC	CASSYSKTTKDTF
-	TRBJ2-5	TRBD2	TRBV20-1	TGCAGTGCTAGAGACGTGACTAGCGGGAGAGGCGAGACCCAGTACTTC	CSARDVTSGRGETQYF
-	TRBJ2-7	-	TRBV27	TGTGTCAGCATGGGCGCAACCTACGAGCAGTACTTC	CVSMGATYEQYF
-	TRBJ1-1	TRBD1	TRBV6-1	TGTGCCAGTGAGGGGGCAGGTGGTTCTGAAGCTTTCTTT	CASEGAGGSEAFF
few	TRBJ1-1	-	TRBV12-3/TRBV12-4	TGTGCCAGCAGCCTCTGGGGAGTGAACACTGAAGCTTTCTTT	CASSLWGVNTEAFF
many	TRBJ2-4	-	TRBV28	TGTGCCAGCAGTTTCCAGCGGGCCCCCAAAAACATTCAGTACTTC	CASSFQRAPKNIQYF
many	TRBJ2-2	-	TRBV11-2	TGTGCCAGCAGCTTGTCGGTCGGACGGGTCACCGGGGAGCTGTTTTTT	CASSLSVGRVTGELFF
-	TRBJ2-2	TRBD2	TRBV5-1	TGTGCCAGCAGCTTAAGGGGCAGCGGGAAAAACACCGGGGAGCTGTTTTTT	CASSLRGSGKNTGELFF